The 30 T cell receptor beta chains reported below all come from one sample, sequenced in a study of spatial heterogeneity in lung cancer. MiXCR was run by TCRdb on the 5' RACE reads, yielding one entry per CDR3 protein. The table lists roughly 79,000 distinct CDR3 sequences, around 7.8% of them singletons. This sample's time point: sample taken at primary tumor resection. The sequenced sample was PBMCs, obtained at surgery. The receptor set was obtained from a male donor with early-stage non-small cell lung cancer.

The rearrangement links TRBV5-4 to TRBJ2-1; the match to TRBD2 covers 12 bases. The CDR3 is 18 residues long. V was clipped by 3 bases and J by 0 bases; unmatched bases: 7. Looked up from germline, CDR1 is SGHNT and CDR2 is YYREEE (reference sequence). The CDR3 region has the DNA TGTGCCAGCAGCTCGACTAGCGGGAGACCGAGCTCCTACAATGAGCAGTTCTTC. As protein: CASSSTSGRPSSYNEQFF.

This clonotype came up many times. The J gene is TRBJ2-1, the V gene TRBV4-1; 8 bases line up with TRBD1. Germline V lookup: CDR1 MGHRA, CDR2 YSYEKL. The CDR3 is 15 residues long. Trimming at V came to 0 bases and at J to 3 bases, leaving 1 base not matched to a gene. This CDR3 is CASSQEQGVYNEQFF. The CDR3 bases are TGCGCCAGCAGCCAAGAACAGGGGGTCTACAATGAGCAGTTCTTC.

On this clonotype itself: A much larger clone differs from this one at a single base, so this may be a read error. The rearrangement links TRBV5-1 to TRBJ2-1; 7 nucleotides align to TRBD2. The trim removed 4 bases at V and 9 bases at J, leaving 10 bases unmatched. The CDR3 has 14 amino acids. From germline, CDR1 is SGHRS and CDR2 YFSETQ. CDR3 coding DNA: TGCGCCAGCAGCCCAACGGGGGGTCACATTGAGCAGTTCTTC. Protein product: CASSPTGGHIEQFF.

This clonotype was counted only a few times. This chain uses TRBV12-3 or TRBV12-4 with TRBJ2-5; 11 bases line up with TRBD1. V was clipped by 4 bases and J by 7 bases; unmatched bases: 8. The CDR3 is 15 residues long. CDR3 region: CASSSPPGTGGTQYF. CDR3 bases: TGTGCCAGCAGTTCACCCCCGGGGACAGGGGGGACCCAGTACTTC.

This clonotype has ten or more counts. This chain connects TRBV5-1 to TRBJ1-3; the D is unclear. Germline loops: CDR1 SGHRS, CDR2 YFSETQ. Between the trimmed V and J ends, which lost 7 bases and 3 bases, there was a span of 5 bases. This CDR3 is 11 amino acids long. CDR3 residues: CASHDGNTIYF. CDR3 bases: TGCGCCAGCCACGATGGAAACACCATATATTTT.

The V and J genes are TRBV6-5 and TRBJ1-1, with D tentatively TRBD1 (5 bases). Trimming pared 0 bases from V and 4 bases from J, leaving 15 bases between. The CDR3 covers 16 residues. Germline V gene sequence: CDR1 MNHEY, CDR2 SVGAGI. The CDR3 reads CASSYSRFPGGTEAFF. The CDR3 DNA sequence: TGTGCCAGCAGTTACTCGCGGTTCCCGGGGGGCACTGAAGCTTTCTTT.

A few counts support this clonotype. The chain recombines TRBV5-1 with TRBJ2-7; 7 nucleotides align to TRBD1. This CDR3 contains 14 residues. V was pared by 0 bases and J by 9 bases, with 9 bases of the junction left unmatched. CDR1 SGHRS and CDR2 YFSETQ come from the germline V gene. DNA for the CDR3: TGCGCCAGCAGCTTGGGCTACGGACAGGCGGGGCAGTACTTC. Protein product: CASSLGYGQAGQYF.

This clonotype was observed many times. V usage is TRBV2 and J usage is TRBJ1-4; D unclear. V was pared by 8 bases and J by 7 bases, with 14 bases between. The CDR3 consists of 13 residues. Germline CDR1 is SNHLY and CDR2 is FYNNEI. The CDR3 DNA is TGTGCCAGCCGGGGAAGGAATCGTGAAAAACTGTTTTTT. Translation gives CASRGRNREKLFF.

The chain uses TRBV30 and TRBJ2-3; D remains ambiguous. CDR3 length: 14 residues. Trimming pared 2 bases from V and 0 bases from J, leaving 9 bases between. The germline gives CDR1 GTSNPN, CDR2 SVGIG (reference sequence). As DNA, the CDR3 is TGTGCCTGGAGTAGAACGGTTAGCACAGATACGCAGTATTTT. It encodes CAWSRTVSTDTQYF.

This clonotype was detected a few times. The V gene is TRBV5-1, the J gene TRBJ2-7; 8 nucleotides align to TRBD1. Trimming at V came to 3 bases and at J to 2 bases, leaving 7 bases not matched to a gene. The germline V gene encodes CDR1 SGHRS and CDR2 YFSETQ. The CDR3 length is 15 residues. This CDR3 is CASSSSPGQAYEQYF. CDR3 DNA: TGCGCCAGCAGCTCTTCTCCGGGACAGGCCTACGAGCAGTACTTC.

This clonotype was observed many times. The V call is TRBV20-1, the J call TRBJ2-3; D possibly corresponds to TRBD2 (7 bases). Trimming pared 6 bases from V and 6 bases from J, leaving 16 bases between. Germline CDR1 is DFQATT and CDR2 is SNEGSKA (reference sequence). The length of the CDR3 is 13 residues. The CDR3, as DNA: TGCAGTGCGAAGGAATCGGGGGGCGATACGCAGTATTTT. It translates to CSAKESGGDTQYF.

This clonotype was picked up a small number of times. V usage is TRBV7-9 and J usage is TRBJ2-4, with D possibly called TRBD1 or TRBD2 (5 bases each). The V and J ends lost 5 bases and 9 bases respectively, with 14 bases between them. CDR3 length: 13 residues. CDR1 SEHNR and CDR2 FQNEAQ come from the germline V gene (reference sequence). Written as DNA, the CDR3 is TGTGCCAGCAGCACCTTCATTGGGGGCATTCAGTACTTC. It translates to CASSTFIGGIQYF.

The sample holds many counts of this clonotype. The rearrangement joins TRBV12-3 or TRBV12-4 to TRBJ1-1; 10 nucleotides agree with TRBD1. Trimming cost V 6 bases and J 6 bases; bases outside gene matches: 4. The CDR3 contains 13 residues. This chain's CDR3 is CASRGDRGPEAFF. The DNA of the CDR3 is TGTGCCAGCAGGGGGGACAGGGGACCTGAAGCTTTCTTT.

In this sample, this clonotype turned up many times. The CDR3, as DNA: TGTGCCAGCAGCACCAGGACAGGGGGCTACGACACAGATACGCAGTATTTT. Translating it yields CASSTRTGGYDTDTQYF. The chain carries TRBV11-2 and TRBJ2-3; 11 bases map to TRBD1. The germline CDR1 and CDR2 sequences are SGHAT and FQNNGV. The CDR3 contains 17 residues. V lost 5 bases, J lost 2 bases, and 9 bases stayed unmatched.

In its sample, this clonotype was seen a few times. The J gene is TRBJ2-1, the V gene TRBV7-9; the D gene could be TRBD1 or TRBD2 (5 bases each). The length of the CDR3 is 14 residues. Between the trimmed V and J ends, which lost 6 bases and 2 bases, there was a span of 11 bases. CDR1 is SEHNR, CDR2 FQNEAQ, per germline (reference sequence). The DNA for the CDR3 is TGTGCCAGCAGGTCCGGGACCACCTACAATGAGCAGTTCTTC. Translation gives CASRSGTTYNEQFF.

In this sample, this clonotype turned up a few times. The gene calls are TRBV7-2 and TRBJ1-1; TRBD1 aligns across 8 bases. CDR1 and CDR2 from the germline V gene are SGHTA and FQGNSA. The V gene end was trimmed by 5 bases and the J gene end by 5 bases; junction bases not matched to a gene: 7. The CDR3 has 14 amino acids. The DNA for the CDR3 is TGTGCCAGCAGCCGAAACAGGGGGGGTACTGAAGCTTTCTTT. As protein: CASSRNRGGTEAFF. The full variable domain, with the rest looked up from reference TRBV7-2 and TRBJ1-1, is GAGVSQSPSNKVTEKGKDVELRCDPISGHTALYWYRQSLGQGLEFLIYFQGNSAPDKSGLPSDRFSAERTGGSVSTLTIQRTQQEDSAVYLCASSRNRGGTEAFFGQGTRLTVV.

There are many counts of this clonotype. CDR3 in amino acids: CSVGLAGPGNTIYF. CDR3 coding DNA: TGCAGCGTTGGCCTGGCAGGGCCCGGAAACACCATATATTTT. The chain joins TRBV29-1 to TRBJ1-3; possible D gene TRBD1, 5 bases. Germline values: CDR1 SQVTM, CDR2 ANQGSEA. The CDR3 contains 14 residues. Trimming took 4 bases from V and 4 from J, leaving 14 bases between them.

This clonotype has ten or more counts. The V gene is TRBV19, the J gene TRBJ1-4; maybe TRBD1 (5 bases). The CDR3 spans 14 residues. V was trimmed by 6 bases and J by 8 bases, leaving 16 bases between them. Germline CDR1 LNHDA, CDR2 SQIVND (reference sequence). The CDR3 is CASRVPGPREKLFF. In DNA form, the CDR3 reads TGTGCCAGTAGAGTCCCGGGACCCCGAGAAAAACTGTTTTTT.

This clonotype was seen ten or more times. V and J are TRBV20-1 and TRBJ1-3; 9 bases line up with TRBD1. CDR1 DFQATT and CDR2 SNEGSKA come from the germline V gene (reference sequence). There are 16 residues in the CDR3. V shed 0 bases and J 1 base; nucleotides not matched to a gene: 4. The CDR3 loop reads CSAREGQGSSGNTIYF. The DNA for the CDR3 is TGCAGTGCTAGAGAGGGACAGGGTAGTTCTGGAAACACCATATATTTT.

This clonotype came up a few times. The V gene is TRBV5-1, the J gene TRBJ2-7, with 7 bases lining up with TRBD1. CDR3 length: 14 residues. CDR1 SGHRS and CDR2 YFSETQ come from the germline V gene. V shed 3 bases, J shed 1 base, and the junction held 4 bases outside the gene matches. The CDR3 is CASSSRGQSYEQYF. CDR3 bases: TGCGCCAGCAGCTCAAGGGGGCAGTCCTACGAGCAGTACTTC.

The chain links TRBV5-4 to TRBJ1-6; D unclear. The CDR3 loop spans 12 amino acids. CDR1 SGHNT and CDR2 YYREEE come from the germline V gene (reference sequence). Between the trimmed V and J ends, which lost 5 bases and 7 bases, there was a span of 7 bases. CDR3 sequence: CASSWWNSPLHF. The CDR3 DNA is TGTGCCAGCAGTTGGTGGAATTCACCCCTCCACTTT.

This chain uses TRBV2 with TRBJ1-4; unclear D gene. Per germline, CDR1 SNHLY and CDR2 FYNNEI. CDR3 length: 15 amino acids. Deletions cut 5 bases from V and 0 bases from J, with 10 bases between. The CDR3 protein is CASSFETATNEKLFF. As DNA, the CDR3 is TGTGCCAGCAGTTTCGAGACTGCAACTAATGAAAAACTGTTTTTT.

The chain employs TRBV6-6 and TRBJ1-1; 7 nucleotides match TRBD1. The germline V gene has CDR1 MNHNY and CDR2 SVGAGI (reference sequence). V gave up 7 bases and J gave up 5 bases; unmatched junction bases: 13. This CDR3 is built from 15 residues. DNA of the CDR3: TGTGCCAGCAATGATCTGGACAGGACAAGGACTGAAGCTTTCTTT. It is translated as CASNDLDRTRTEAFF.

This clonotype was observed at least ten times. The chain joins TRBV7-2 to TRBJ2-3; the match to TRBD2 covers 10 bases. Germline V CDR1 and CDR2: SGHTA, FQGNSA. The ends lost 5 bases at V and 8 bases at J; junction bases unmatched: 10. This CDR3 contains 15 residues. CDR3 DNA: TGTGCCAGCAGCGGAACTAGCGGGACCAGCGGTACGCAGTATTTT. As protein: CASSGTSGTSGTQYF.

This clonotype was seen at least ten times. This chain links TRBV20-1 with TRBJ2-3; 8 nucleotides align to TRBD2. CDR1 is DFQATT and CDR2 is SNEGSKA in the germline V gene (reference sequence). The V and J ends lost 6 bases and 4 bases, in that order; junction bases with no gene match: 12. This CDR3 comprises 15 residues. The CDR3 sequence: CSAPHRAGASDTQYF. CDR3 DNA: TGCAGTGCCCCACACCGAGCGGGAGCCTCAGATACGCAGTATTTT.

This clonotype showed up many times. This rearrangement joins TRBV27 to TRBJ2-1; 9 positions match TRBD2. The CDR3 is 19 amino acids. Germline CDR1 and CDR2: MNHEY and SMNVEV (reference sequence). V lost 0 bases, J lost 5 bases, and 14 bases stayed unmatched. The CDR3 nucleotides are TGTGCCAGCAGTTTATCGGAGTCCATAGCGACTAGCGGTGACAATGAGCAGTTCTTC. This sequence encodes CASSLSESIATSGDNEQFF.

The chain recombines TRBV6-2 or TRBV6-3 with TRBJ2-3; D may be TRBD2 (6 bases). Germline CDR1 and CDR2: MNHEY and SVGEGT. CDR3 length: 15 residues. V lost 0 bases and J 4 bases, leaving 11 bases between the germline ends. Here the CDR3 reads CASSYSVGRADTQYF. Here the CDR3 DNA reads TGTGCCAGCAGTTACTCGGTCGGGAGAGCAGATACGCAGTATTTT.

The sample holds one count of this clonotype. V and J are TRBV30 and TRBJ1-1, with unresolved D. V lost 8 bases, J lost 0 bases, and 16 bases lay in between. This CDR3 contains 14 residues. Germline V gene data show CDR1 as GTSNPN and CDR2 as SVGIG (reference sequence). The DNA of the CDR3 is TGTGCCCGGGCTCATGGCGGAATGAACACTGAAGCTTTCTTT. This encodes CARAHGGMNTEAFF. The full variable domain, in which reference TRBV30 and TRBJ1-1 provide the parts outside the CDR3, is SQTIHQWPATLVQPVGSPLSLECTVEGTSNPNLYWYRQAAGRGLQLLFYSVGIGQISSEVPQNLSASRPQDRQFILSSKKLLLSDSGFYLCARAHGGMNTEAFFGQGTRLTVV.

This clonotype appeared many times. The chain joins TRBV7-8 to TRBJ2-5, with D possibly matching TRBD2 (5 bases). Germline CDR1 reads SGHVS; CDR2 reads FQNEAQ. This CDR3 is 13 amino acids long. The V end was cut by 4 bases, the J end by 1 base, with 7 bases between. In DNA form, the CDR3 reads TGTGCCAGCAGCTCGGGGTCCCAAGAGACCCAGTACTTC. This codes for CASSSGSQETQYF. Based on the CDR3 plus reference TRBV7-8 and TRBJ2-5, the full variable domain is GAGVSQSPRYKVAKRGQDVALRCDPISGHVSLFWYQQALGQGPEFLTYFQNEAQLDKSGLPSDRFFAERPEGSVSTLKIQRTQQEDSAVYLCASSSGSQETQYFGPGTRLLVL.

This clonotype was detected many times. The rearrangement links TRBV20-1 to TRBJ2-7; D not resolved. V lost 3 bases and J 3 bases, leaving 12 bases between the germline ends. This CDR3 is 13 amino acids long. Germline V lookup: CDR1 DFQATT, CDR2 SNEGSKA (reference sequence). CDR3 in DNA: TGCAGTGCTAGCGGGCGGCGCCTCTACGAGCAGTACTTC. Translated: CSASGRRLYEQYF.